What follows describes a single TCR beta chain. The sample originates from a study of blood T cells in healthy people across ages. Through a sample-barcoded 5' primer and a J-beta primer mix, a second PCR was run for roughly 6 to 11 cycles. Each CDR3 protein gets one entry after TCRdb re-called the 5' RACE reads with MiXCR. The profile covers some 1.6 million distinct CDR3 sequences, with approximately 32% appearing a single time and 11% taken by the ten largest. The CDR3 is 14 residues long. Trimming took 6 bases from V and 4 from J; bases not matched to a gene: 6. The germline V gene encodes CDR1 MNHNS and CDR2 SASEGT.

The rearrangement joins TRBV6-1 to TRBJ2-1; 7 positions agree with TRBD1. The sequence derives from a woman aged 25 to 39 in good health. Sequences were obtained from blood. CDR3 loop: CASSRDRLYNEQFF. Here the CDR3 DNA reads TGTGCCAGCAGCCGGGACAGACTTTACAATGAGCAGTTCTTC.